Included here is one T cell receptor (beta chain) sequence, with context. These data belong to a study of CD8 T cells in ankylosing spondylitis. TCRdb recomputed calls from the 5' RACE reads with MiXCR, one row per CDR3 protein. The data hold about 340,000 distinct CDR3 sequences, with 20% to 25% observed a single time. The CDR3 contains 13 residues. Germline V gene sequence: CDR1 MNHEY, CDR2 SMNVEV (reference sequence). V lost 7 bases, J lost 6 bases, and 12 bases lay in between. This clonotype was sampled from a male donor with ankylosing spondylitis or in good health (not recorded which). Sequencing input: blood, either unsorted or a sorted T cell fraction (not recorded which). The chain is built from TRBV27 and TRBJ2-2, with D possibly TRBD1 on 6 matching bases. The CDR3 loop is CASKLQGPGELFF. DNA of the CDR3: TGTGCCAGCAAGCTACAGGGACCCGGGGAGCTGTTTTTT.